These T cell receptor beta chains were read from a single sample in a study of cytomegalovirus exposure and HLA in healthy donors. Profiling relied on immunoSEQ multiplex PCR, and the TCRdb table lists in-frame clones only, not all of them. Of 150,000 to 250,000 clones detected, around three quarters appear once; the ten largest clones hold about 1.9%. The sequenced sample consisted of PBMCs. These TCRs come from a man younger than 40 in good health and CMV-seronegative. CDR3s include the opening cysteine and the closing phenylalanine or tryptophan. The order of the fields is J gene, clone size, D gene, V gene, CDR3 protein, CDR3 DNA. A D gene is named only where the DNA matches it firmly. Some rows mark clone size as missing; the rest say once, few, many or name a class of expanded clone.

TRBJ2-1 | NA | TRBD1 | TRBV28 | CASSLSTGLLHPDKEQFF | TGTGCCAGCAGTTTATCGACAGGGTTGCTTCATCCCGACAAGGAGCAGTTCTTC
TRBJ2-7 | NA | NA | TRBV2 | CASSEVFAGTYEQYF | TGTGCCAGCAGTGAAGTGTTTGCAGGGACCTACGAGCAGTACTTC
TRBJ2-3 | NA | TRBD1 | TRBV27 | CASSSSGTGSDTQYF | TGTGCCAGCAGTTCCTCCGGGACAGGGTCAGATACGCAGTATTTT
TRBJ1-1 | NA | TRBD1 | TRBV5-1 | CASRPGTDSTEAFF | TGCGCCAGCAGACCAGGGACAGATAGCACTGAAGCTTTCTTT
TRBJ1-1 | NA | NA | TRBV6-6 | CASSPNFPQGNTEAFF | TGTGCCAGCAGTCCAAACTTTCCACAGGGGAACACTGAAGCTTTCTTT
TRBJ1-5 | NA | NA | TRBV30 | CAHRQEFSNQPQHF | TGTGCCCACCGACAGGAGTTTAGCAATCAGCCCCAGCATTTT
TRBJ2-5 | NA | TRBD2 | TRBV28 | CASSLSGSGRFETQYF | TGTGCCAGCAGTCTTAGCGGGTCCGGTAGGTTTGAGACCCAGTACTTC
TRBJ2-7 | NA | NA | TRBV7-9 | CASSLSQGHEEQYF | TGTGCCAGCAGCTTGTCACAGGGTCATGAGGAGCAGTACTTC
TRBJ2-3 | NA | TRBD2 | TRBV29-1 | CSVAGTSGRAGTDTQYF | TGCAGCGTCGCCGGGACTAGCGGGAGGGCCGGCACAGATACGCAGTATTTT
TRBJ1-3 | NA | NA | TRBV6-1 | CASSEDGTIGNTIYF | TGTGCCAGCAGTGAAGATGGGACAATCGGAAACACCATATATTTT
TRBJ2-2 | few | TRBD1 | TRBV11-2 | CASSFDRGPPGELFF | TGTGCCAGCAGCTTCGACAGGGGGCCTCCCGGGGAGCTGTTTTTT
TRBJ2-7 | few | TRBD2 | TRBV2 | CASRYLAGEGYEQYF | TGTGCCAGCAGGTACTTAGCGGGAGAGGGCTACGAGCAGTACTTC
TRBJ2-1 | NA | NA | TRBV10-1 | CASTFIPGPGDQLEEFF | TGCGCCAGTACTTTTATTCCGGGCCCAGGGGATCAGTTGGAGGAGTTCTTC
TRBJ2-3 | NA | NA | TRBV7-9 | CASSLAVQNTDTQYF | TGTGCCAGCAGCTTAGCGGTGCAGAACACAGATACGCAGTATTTT
TRBJ1-2 | NA | TRBD1 | TRBV5-1 | CASSSIPGQGALGYTF | TGCGCCAGCAGCTCGATACCGGGACAGGGGGCGCTTGGCTACACCTTC
TRBJ2-7 | NA | NA | TRBV4-1 | CASSQSPSSGSSYEQYF | TGCGCCAGCAGCCAATCTCCGAGTAGCGGTAGCTCCTACGAGCAGTACTTC
TRBJ2-7 | NA | NA | TRBV14 | CASSPTGYPSYEQYF | TGTGCCAGCAGCCCTACGGGTTACCCCTCCTACGAGCAGTACTTC
TRBJ2-3 | NA | NA | TRBV2 | CAGTGGRGDTQYF | TGTGCCGGTACCGGGGGGCGCGGGGATACGCAGTATTTT
TRBJ1-6 | NA | NA | TRBV27 | CASSLIKGVNSPLHF | TGTGCCAGCAGTTTGATTAAGGGGGTGAATTCACCCCTCCACTTT
TRBJ1-5 | NA | TRBD1 | TRBV7-9 | CASSLVGTGDYSNQPQHF | TGTGCGAGCAGCTTAGTGGGGACAGGAGATTATAGCAATCAGCCCCAGCATTTT
TRBJ1-1 | few | TRBD1 | TRBV28 | CASRRTGPNTEAFF | TGTGCCAGCAGGCGGACAGGGCCGAACACTGAAGCTTTCTTT
TRBJ2-7 | NA | NA | TRBV28 | CASSSPYVFNQYF | TGTGCCAGCAGTTCCCCCTACGTGTTTAATCAGTACTTC
TRBJ1-1 | NA | TRBD1 | TRBV7-6 | CASSQGVNTEAFF | TGTGCCAGCAGCCAGGGGGTGAACACTGAAGCTTTCTTT
TRBJ2-7 | few | TRBD1 | TRBV7-9 | CASSLAVGGQGLGEQYF | TGTGCCAGCAGCTTAGCGGTTGGGGGACAGGGCCTCGGCGAGCAGTACTTC
TRBJ2-7 | once | NA | TRBV5-4 | CASSPNTYEQYF | TGTGCCAGCAGCCCTAATACCTACGAGCAGTACTTC
TRBJ2-1 | NA | TRBD1 | TRBV5-6 | CASSLGGTGVYNEQFF | TGTGCCAGCAGCCTAGGCGGGACAGGGGTGTACAATGAGCAGTTCTTC
TRBJ2-5 | NA | TRBD1 | TRBV18 | CASSPGQSVQTQYF | TGTGCCAGCTCACCGGGACAGAGCGTGCAGACCCAGTACTTC
TRBJ2-7 | NA | TRBD1 | TRBV28 | CASRNDREEQYF | TGTGCCAGCAGGAACGACAGGGAAGAGCAGTACTTC
TRBJ2-1 | NA | TRBD2 | TRBV9 | CASSVDPLAGVKNEQFF | TGTGCCAGCAGCGTAGATCCCCTAGCGGGAGTGAAGAATGAGCAGTTCTTC
TRBJ1-6 | NA | TRBD1 | TRBV28 | CASSPDRVSPLHF | TGTGCCAGCAGTCCCGACAGGGTTTCACCCCTCCACTTT
TRBJ1-5 | NA | NA | TRBV6-5 | CASRGARGGPQHF | TGTGCCAGCAGAGGGGCCCGAGGTGGGCCCCAGCATTTT
TRBJ1-6 | few | TRBD1 | TRBV6-5 | CASSFLGQLDSPLHF | TGTGCCAGCAGTTTTCTGGGACAGCTTGATTCACCCCTCCACTTT
TRBJ1-2 | NA | TRBD1 | TRBV19 | CASSRSFSDRDGYTF | TGTGCCAGTAGTCGGTCGTTCTCGGACAGGGATGGCTACACCTTC
TRBJ2-7 | NA | TRBD1 | TRBV7-9 | CASSLGQGATYEQYF | TGTGCCAGCAGCTTAGGCCAGGGGGCCACCTACGAGCAGTACTTC
TRBJ2-1 | NA | TRBD2 | TRBV11-3 | CASSLAGGSYNEQFF | TGTGCCAGCAGCTTAGCGGGAGGCTCCTACAATGAGCAGTTCTTC
TRBJ1-1 | NA | TRBD1 | TRBV19 | CASSISTGVGTEAFF | TGTGCCAGTAGTATATCCACAGGGGTAGGCACTGAAGCTTTCTTT
TRBJ1-1 | NA | TRBD1 | TRBV25-1 | CASSAPTGSHSNTEAFF | TGTGCCAGCAGTGCCCCGACAGGGTCACATTCGAACACTGAAGCTTTCTTT
TRBJ1-5 | NA | NA | TRBV6-5 | CASRQTDNQPQHF | TGTGCCAGCAGGCAAACAGACAATCAGCCCCAGCATTTT
TRBJ2-2 | once | NA | TRBV25-1 | CASSAGELFF | TGTGCCAGCAGTGCGGGGGAGCTGTTTTTT